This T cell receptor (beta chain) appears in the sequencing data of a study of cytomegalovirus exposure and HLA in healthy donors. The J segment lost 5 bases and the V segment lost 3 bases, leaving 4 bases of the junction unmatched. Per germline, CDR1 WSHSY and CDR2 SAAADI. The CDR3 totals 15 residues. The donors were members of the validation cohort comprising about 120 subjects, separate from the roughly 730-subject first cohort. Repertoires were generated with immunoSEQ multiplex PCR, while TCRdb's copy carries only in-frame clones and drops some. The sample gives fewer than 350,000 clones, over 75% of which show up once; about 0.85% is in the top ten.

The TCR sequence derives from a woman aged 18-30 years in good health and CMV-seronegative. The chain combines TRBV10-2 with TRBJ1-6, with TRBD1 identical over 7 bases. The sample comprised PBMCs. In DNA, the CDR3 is TGCGCCAGCAGTGACCGGGACAGTCATAATTCACCCCTCCACTTT. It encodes CASSDRDSHNSPLHF.